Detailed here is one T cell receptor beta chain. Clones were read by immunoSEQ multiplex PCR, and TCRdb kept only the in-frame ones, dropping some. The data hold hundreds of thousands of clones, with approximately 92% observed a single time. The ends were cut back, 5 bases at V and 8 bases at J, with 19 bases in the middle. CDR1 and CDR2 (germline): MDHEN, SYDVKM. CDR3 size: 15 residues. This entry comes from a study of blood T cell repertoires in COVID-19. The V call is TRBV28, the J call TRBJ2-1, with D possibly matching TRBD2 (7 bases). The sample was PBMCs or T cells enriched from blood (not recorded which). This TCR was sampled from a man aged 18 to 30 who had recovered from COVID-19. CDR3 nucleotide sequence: TGTGCCAGCAGTACGGTCTACAGGGAGGGTGATGAGCAGTTCTTC. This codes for CASSTVYREGDEQFF. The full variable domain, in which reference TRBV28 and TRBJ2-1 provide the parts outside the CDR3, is DVKVTQSSRYLVKRTGEKVFLECVQDMDHENMFWYRQDPGLGLRLIYFSYDVKMKEKGDIPEGYSVSREKKERFSLILESASTNQTSMYLCASSTVYREGDEQFFGPGTRLTVL.